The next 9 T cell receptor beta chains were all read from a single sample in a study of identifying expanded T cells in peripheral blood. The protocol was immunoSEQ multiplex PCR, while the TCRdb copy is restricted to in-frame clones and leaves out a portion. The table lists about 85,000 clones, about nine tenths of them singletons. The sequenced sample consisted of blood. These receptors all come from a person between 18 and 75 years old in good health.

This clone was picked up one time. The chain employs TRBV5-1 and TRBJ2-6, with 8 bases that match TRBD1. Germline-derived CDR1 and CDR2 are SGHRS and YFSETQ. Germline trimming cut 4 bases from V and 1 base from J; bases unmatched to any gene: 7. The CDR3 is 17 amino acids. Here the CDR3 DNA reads TGCGCCAGCAGCATCGGACAGGGCACGTCTGGGGCCAACGTCCTGACTTTC. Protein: CASSIGQGTSGANVLTF.

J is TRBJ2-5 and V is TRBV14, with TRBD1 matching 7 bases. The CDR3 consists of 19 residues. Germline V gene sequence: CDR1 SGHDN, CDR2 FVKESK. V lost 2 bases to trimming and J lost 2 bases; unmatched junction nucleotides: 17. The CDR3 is CASSQPLNRGRPKQETQYF. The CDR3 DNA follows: TGTGCCAGCAGCCAACCACTCAACAGGGGACGGCCTAAACAAGAGACCCAGTACTTC. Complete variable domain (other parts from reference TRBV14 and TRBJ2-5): EAGVTQFPSHSVIEKGQTVTLRCDPISGHDNLYWYRRVMGKEIKFLLHFVKESKQDESGMPNNRFLAERTGGTYSTLKVQPAELEDSGVYFCASSQPLNRGRPKQETQYFGPGTRLLVL.

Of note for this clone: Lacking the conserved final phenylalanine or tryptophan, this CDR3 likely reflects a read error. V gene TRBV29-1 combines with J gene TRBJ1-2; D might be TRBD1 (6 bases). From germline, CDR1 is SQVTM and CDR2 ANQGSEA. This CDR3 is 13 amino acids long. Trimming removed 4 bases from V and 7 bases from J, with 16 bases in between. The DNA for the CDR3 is TGCAGCGTTGCCGACAGCGGGGGGCTTGGCTACACCTCC. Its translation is CSVADSGGLGYTS.

In nucleotides, the CDR3 is TGTGCCAGTAATTCCGACCGGGACAGGGGAATAGCTAACTATGGCTACACCTTC. Translating it yields CASNSDRDRGIANYGYTF. V usage is TRBV19 and J usage is TRBJ1-2; 10 bases map to TRBD1. The CDR3 runs to 18 residues. Germline V gene lookup returns CDR1 LNHDA and CDR2 SQIVND (reference sequence). Trimming removed 7 bases from V and 0 bases from J; junction bases left unmatched: 14. The full variable domain, completed using reference TRBV19 and TRBJ1-2, is DGGITQSPKYLFRKEGQNVTLSCEQNLNHDAMYWYRQDPGQGLRLIYYSQIVNDFQKGDIAEGYSVSREKKESFPLTVTSAQKNPTAFYLCASNSDRDRGIANYGYTFGSGTRLTVV.

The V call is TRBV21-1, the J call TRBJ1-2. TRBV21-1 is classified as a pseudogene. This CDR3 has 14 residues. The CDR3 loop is CASSKPGGAGGYTF. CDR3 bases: TGTGCCAGCAGCAAGCCGGGGGGGGCGGGTGGCTACACCTTC.

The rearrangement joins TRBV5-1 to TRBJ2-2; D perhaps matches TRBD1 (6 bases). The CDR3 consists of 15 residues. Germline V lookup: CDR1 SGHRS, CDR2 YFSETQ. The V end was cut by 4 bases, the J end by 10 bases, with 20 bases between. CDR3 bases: TGCGCCAGCAGCCGAGCAGGGACAAAGGCGTCGGAGCTGTTTTTT. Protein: CASSRAGTKASELFF.

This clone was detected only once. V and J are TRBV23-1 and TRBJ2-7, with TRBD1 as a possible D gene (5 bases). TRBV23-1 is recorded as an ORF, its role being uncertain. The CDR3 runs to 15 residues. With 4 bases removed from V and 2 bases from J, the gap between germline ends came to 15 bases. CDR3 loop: CASSPRAGFAYEQYF. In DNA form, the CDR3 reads TGCGCCAGCAGTCCCCGGGCAGGGTTTGCCTACGAGCAGTACTTC.

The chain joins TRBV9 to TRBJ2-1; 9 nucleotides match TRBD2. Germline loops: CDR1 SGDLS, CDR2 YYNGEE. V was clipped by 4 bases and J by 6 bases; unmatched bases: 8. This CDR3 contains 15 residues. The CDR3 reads CASSKASGIRNEQFF. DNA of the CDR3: TGTGCCAGCAGCAAGGCTAGCGGGATCCGCAATGAGCAGTTCTTC.

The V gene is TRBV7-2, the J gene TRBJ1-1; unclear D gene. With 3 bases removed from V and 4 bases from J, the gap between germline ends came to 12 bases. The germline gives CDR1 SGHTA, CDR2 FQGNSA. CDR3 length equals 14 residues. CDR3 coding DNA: TGTGCCAGCAGCTTGTTTGGACCCGGCACTGAAGCTTTCTTT. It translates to CASSLFGPGTEAFF.